The 14 T cell receptor beta chains in this list originate from one sample, sequenced in a study of cytomegalovirus exposure and HLA in healthy donors (dated by TCRdb to the late 2010s). Library construction relied on the immunoSEQ multiplex PCR assay. In its TCRdb copy, this immuneACCESS table keeps in-frame sequences only and misses some clones. Where compared with another copy, unresolved V genes explain less than half of these, and the others have no known cause. The sample data list fewer than 130,000 clones, and more than 70% of these were observed just once. Of the sample, approximately 1.9% is held by the ten largest clones. The sequenced material came from PBMCs. Receptors were obtained from a woman aged 18-30 years in good health and CMV-seronegative.

V usage is TRBV4-1 and J usage is TRBJ2-1, with 11 positions matching TRBD2. The CDR3 spans 16 residues. V was pared by 1 base and J by 2 bases, with 1 base of the junction left unmatched. Germline-derived CDR1 and CDR2 are MGHRA and YSYEKL. DNA of the CDR3: TGCGCCAGCAGCCAAGGACTAGCGGGGCCCTACAATGAGCAGTTCTTC. It specifies CASSQGLAGPYNEQFF.

The rearrangement links TRBV7-2 to TRBJ2-5; the match to TRBD1 covers 7 bases. Germline lookup yields CDR1 SGHTA and CDR2 FQGNSA. The CDR3 runs 13 residues. V lost 5 bases, J lost 8 bases, and 8 bases stayed unmatched. CDR3 bases: TGTGCCAGCAGCCTTGACAGGGATAGTACCCAGTACTTC. It specifies CASSLDRDSTQYF. Together with reference TRBV7-2 and TRBJ2-5, the CDR3 gives the full variable domain: GAGVSQSPSNKVTEKGKDVELRCDPISGHTALYWYRQSLGQGLEFLIYFQGNSAPDKSGLPSDRFSAERTGGSVSTLTIQRTQQEDSAVYLCASSLDRDSTQYFGPGTRLLVL.

The chain employs TRBV7-9 and TRBJ2-3, with 8 bases matching TRBD2. Germline CDR1 is SEHNR and CDR2 is FQNEAQ (reference sequence). CDR3 size: 15 residues. The J segment lost 6 bases and the V segment lost 5 bases, leaving 10 bases of the junction unmatched. CDR3 sequence: CASSPPFREGDTQYF. Written as DNA, the CDR3 is TGTGCCAGCAGCCCGCCTTTTCGGGAGGGGGATACGCAGTATTTT.

The genes are TRBV4-1 and TRBJ2-7; 7 positions match TRBD1. With 0 bases clipped from V and 6 bases from J, the junction kept 11 bases outside the gene matches. From germline, CDR1 is MGHRA and CDR2 YSYEKL. This CDR3 has 16 amino acids. The CDR3 nucleotides are TGCGCCAGCAGCCAAGACCCTCCGGTCCGACAGGGCGAGCAGTACTTC. Translating gives CASSQDPPVRQGEQYF.

V is TRBV4-3 and J is TRBJ2-2, with TRBD2 matching over 14 bases. Trimming removed 1 base from V and 5 bases from J; junction bases left unmatched: 6. CDR1 and CDR2 from the germline V gene are LGHNA and YSLEER. There are 18 residues in the CDR3. This CDR3 reads CASSQVAGLAGETGELFF. The CDR3 nucleotides are TGCGCCAGCAGCCAAGTGGCGGGACTAGCGGGAGAGACCGGGGAGCTGTTTTTT.

The J gene is TRBJ2-6, the V gene TRBV10-1; 9 positions match TRBD1. The CDR3 is 15 residues long. Trimming at V came to 4 bases and at J to 2 bases, leaving 0 bases not matched to a gene. CDR1 WNHNN and CDR2 SYGVQD come from the germline V gene (reference sequence). The CDR3 region has the DNA TGCGCCAGCAGTGGACAGGGGGCTGGGGCCAACGTCCTGACTTTC. Amino acid sequence: CASSGQGAGANVLTF.

In its sample, this clone was seen once. Here the CDR3 DNA reads TGTGCCAGCAGCCTCCCCCCCCGGGGTTCAAACTCCTACGAGCAGTACTTC. Translated, it gives CASSLPPRGSNSYEQYF. This chain links TRBV14 with TRBJ2-7, with D possibly TRBD2 on 5 matching bases. The V gene lost 4 bases and the J gene lost 0 bases, with 19 bases spanning the gap. This CDR3 spans 17 amino acids. The germline V gene encodes CDR1 SGHDN and CDR2 FVKESK.

The V call is TRBV7-2, the J call TRBJ1-6; D is unclear. CDR1 is SGHTA, CDR2 FQGNSA, per germline. V was clipped by 5 bases and J by 2 bases, with 7 bases between them. This CDR3 has 14 amino acids. The CDR3 spells CASSPGAYNSPLHF. CDR3 bases: TGTGCCAGCAGCCCCGGGGCCTATAATTCACCCCTCCACTTT.

J is TRBJ1-2 and V is TRBV4-3; TRBD1 matches at 7 bases. CDR3 size: 14 residues. The V segment lost 3 bases and the J segment 2 bases; nucleotides outside the gene matches: 3. Germline values: CDR1 LGHNA, CDR2 YSLEER. CDR3 loop: CASSHEGQNYGYTF. DNA of the CDR3: TGCGCCAGCAGCCATGAGGGACAGAACTATGGCTACACCTTC.

The gene calls are TRBV4-1 and TRBJ2-2, with 9 bases fitting TRBD2. J gave up 1 base and V 0 bases, and 9 bases lay outside the gene matches. The CDR3 runs to 19 residues. The germline gives CDR1 MGHRA, CDR2 YSYEKL. CDR3 coding DNA: TGCGCCAGCAGCCAAGAAGGGTTAGCGGGAGCACTGAACACCGGGGAGCTGTTTTTT. This encodes CASSQEGLAGALNTGELFF.

The J gene is TRBJ1-6, the V gene TRBV6-5, with D tentatively TRBD1 (5 bases). Germline CDR1 is MNHEY and CDR2 is SVGAGI. V was clipped by 2 bases and J by 3 bases, with 11 bases between them. This CDR3 region has 16 residues. The CDR3 DNA sequence: TGTGCCAGCAGTTACCATCCACAGGACTATAATTCACCCCTCCACTTT. Encoded protein: CASSYHPQDYNSPLHF.

As DNA, the CDR3 is TGTGCCACCAGCAGAGATAAGGGACTAGGGGAGACCCAGTACTTC. Translating gives CATSRDKGLGETQYF. The genes are TRBV15 and TRBJ2-5; TRBD2 matches 8 bases. This CDR3 region has 15 residues. V lost 0 bases, J lost 5 bases, and 5 bases stayed unmatched. In germline, CDR1 is LNHNV, CDR2 YYDKDF (reference sequence).

The chain recombines TRBV6-6 with TRBJ1-2; 8 nucleotides align to TRBD1. V lost 6 bases to trimming and J lost 7 bases; unmatched junction nucleotides: 7. The CDR3 length is 13 residues. Looked up from germline, CDR1 is MNHNY and CDR2 is SVGAGI (reference sequence). The CDR3 sequence: CASSLEDRAGYTF. Written as DNA, the CDR3 is TGTGCCAGCAGCCTAGAGGACAGGGCTGGCTACACCTTC.

The V call is TRBV7-9, the J call TRBJ2-3; 10 bases agree with TRBD2. This CDR3 has 17 residues. Germline assignment: CDR1 SEHNR and CDR2 FQNEAQ (reference sequence). The V gene end was trimmed by 5 bases and the J gene end by 3 bases; junction bases not matched to a gene: 11. CDR3 in DNA: TGTGCCAGCAGCCTACGACGACTAGCGGGTTTTACAGATACGCAGTATTTT. Encoded protein: CASSLRRLAGFTDTQYF.